The table lists the clone carrying this T cell receptor (beta chain) with a few counts. The antigen remains undetermined. Method: immunoSEQ multiplex PCR; TCRdb's copy keeps in-frame clones and lacks some. The sample contains some 170,000 clones, about 85% of which appear only once. This entry comes from a study of lymphopenia after photon versus proton radiotherapy. General study findings and limits: Proton therapy kept repertoires fairly stable, unlike photons, which gained effector/memory cells. Only patients who died were analyzed for survival; proton advantage is unproven.

Germline CDR1 is SGHRS and CDR2 is YFSETQ. V lost 4 bases and J 2 bases, leaving 16 bases between the germline ends. The CDR3 is made up of 15 amino acids. The TCR was taken from a man aged 50 to 59 with gastric cancer. The chain has TRBV5-1 and TRBJ2-7, with a tentative D call TRBD1 (5 bases). Sequences were derived from peripheral blood, sampled from a patient treated with photon-based radiotherapy. The CDR3 region has the DNA TGCGCCAGCAGCATAGACAGAAGGGGCGCCTACGAGCAGTACTTC. Residues: CASSIDRRGAYEQYF.